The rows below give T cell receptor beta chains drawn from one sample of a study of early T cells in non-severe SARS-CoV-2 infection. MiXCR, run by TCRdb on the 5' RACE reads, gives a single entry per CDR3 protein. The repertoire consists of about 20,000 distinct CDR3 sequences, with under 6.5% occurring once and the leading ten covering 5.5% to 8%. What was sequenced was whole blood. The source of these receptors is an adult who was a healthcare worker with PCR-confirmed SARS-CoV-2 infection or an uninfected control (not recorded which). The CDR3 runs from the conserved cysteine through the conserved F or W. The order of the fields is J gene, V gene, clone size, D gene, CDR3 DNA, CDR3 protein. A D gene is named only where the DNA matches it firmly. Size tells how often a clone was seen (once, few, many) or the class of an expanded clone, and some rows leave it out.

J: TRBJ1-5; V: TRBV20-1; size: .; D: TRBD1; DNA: TGCAGTGCTAGAGATATTCGCGATAGGGGGCAGTCCCAGCATTTT; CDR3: CSARDIRDRGQSQHF
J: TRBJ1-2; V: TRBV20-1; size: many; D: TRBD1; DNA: TGCAGTGCACCGACAGGGGTCTTATCTTCCTCTCTTTTC; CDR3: CSAPTGVLSSSLF
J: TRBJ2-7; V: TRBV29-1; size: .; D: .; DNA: TGCAGCGTGAGACAGCACTACGAGCAGTACTTC; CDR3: CSVRQHYEQYF
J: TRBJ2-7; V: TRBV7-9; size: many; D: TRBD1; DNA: TGTGCCAGCAGTGCTCCGGGACAGAGCTACGAGCAGTACTTC; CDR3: CASSAPGQSYEQYF
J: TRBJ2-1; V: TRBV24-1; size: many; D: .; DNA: TGTGCCACCAGTGGTGAGTTTGGCTCCTACAATGAGCAGTTCTTC; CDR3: CATSGEFGSYNEQFF
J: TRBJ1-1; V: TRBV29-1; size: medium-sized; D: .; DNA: TGCAGCGTTGAGGCAGGGAACACTGAAGCTTTCTTT; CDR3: CSVEAGNTEAFF
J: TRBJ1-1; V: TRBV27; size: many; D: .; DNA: TGTGCCAGCAGTCCCCGGGGCAGTTTGAACACTGAAGCTTTCTTT; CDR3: CASSPRGSLNTEAFF
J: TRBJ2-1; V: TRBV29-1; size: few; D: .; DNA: TGCAGCGTTGGACTGACTTACAATGAGCAGTTCTTC; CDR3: CSVGLTYNEQFF
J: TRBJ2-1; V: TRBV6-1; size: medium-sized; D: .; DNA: TGTGCCAGCAGTGATGGGGGAGAACCCTACAATGAGCAGTTCTTC; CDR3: CASSDGGEPYNEQFF
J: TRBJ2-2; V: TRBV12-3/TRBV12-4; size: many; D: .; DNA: TGTGCCAGCAGGTCATACACCGGGGAGCTGTTTTTT; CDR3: CASRSYTGELFF
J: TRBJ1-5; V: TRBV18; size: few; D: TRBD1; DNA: TGTGCCAGCTCCCTCTCACAGGGGAAAATTCAGCCCCAGCATTTT; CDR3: CASSLSQGKIQPQHF
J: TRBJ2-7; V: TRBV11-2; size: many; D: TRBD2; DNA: TGTGCCAGCAGCCGGGACGGGGGGTACGAGCAGTACTTC; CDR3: CASSRDGGYEQYF
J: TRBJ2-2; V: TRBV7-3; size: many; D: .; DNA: TGTGCCAGCAGCTTAAGCGGGGCCGGGGAGCTGTTTTTT; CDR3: CASSLSGAGELFF
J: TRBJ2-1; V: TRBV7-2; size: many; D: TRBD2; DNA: TGTGCCAGCAGCTTATCAGCAGCGGGAGATAATGAGCAGTTCTTC; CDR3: CASSLSAAGDNEQFF
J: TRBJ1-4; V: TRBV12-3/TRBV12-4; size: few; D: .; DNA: TGTGCCAGCACATCCAAAGGGGGGCGAGATGATGCAACTAATGAAAAACTGTTTTTT; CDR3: CASTSKGGRDDATNEKLFF
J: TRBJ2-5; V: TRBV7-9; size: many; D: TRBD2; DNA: TGTGCCAGCAGTCGCACTAGCGAAGGGGAGACCCAGTACTTC; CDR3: CASSRTSEGETQYF
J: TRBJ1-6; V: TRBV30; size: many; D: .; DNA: TGTGCCTGGAGTCCAGACACCACTAATTCACCCCTCCACTTT; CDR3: CAWSPDTTNSPLHF
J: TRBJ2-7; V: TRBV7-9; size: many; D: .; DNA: TGTGCCAGCAGCGTGGGTGACGGAACCTACGAGCAGTACTTC; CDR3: CASSVGDGTYEQYF
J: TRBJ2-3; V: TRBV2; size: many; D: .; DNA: TGTGCCAGCAGTACAGATACGCAGTATTTT; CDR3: CASSTDTQYF
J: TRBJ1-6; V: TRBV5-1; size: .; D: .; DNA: TGCGCCAGCAGCTTGGACGGATATAATTCACCCCTCCACTTT; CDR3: CASSLDGYNSPLHF
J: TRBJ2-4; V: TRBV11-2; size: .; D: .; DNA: TGTGCCAGCAGCTTAGGAGTCGGAAAACGTTTC; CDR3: CASSLGVGKRF
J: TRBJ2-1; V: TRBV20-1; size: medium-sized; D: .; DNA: TGCAGTGCTAGAGCGGGGTCCTACAATGAGCAGTTCTTC; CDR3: CSARAGSYNEQFF
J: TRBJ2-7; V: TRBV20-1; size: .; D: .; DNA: TGCAGTGCTAGAGATTTCCTACTGGGGAGCTCCTACGAGCAGTACTTC; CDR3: CSARDFLLGSSYEQYF
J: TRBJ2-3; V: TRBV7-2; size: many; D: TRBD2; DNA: TGTGCCAGCAGCCAACTAGCGGGAGGGCCAGATACGCAGTATTTT; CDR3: CASSQLAGGPDTQYF